The 32 T cell receptor beta chains below all came from one sample that was sequenced in a study of blood T cells in healthy people across ages (dated by TCRdb to the mid-2010s). Library preparation used 5' RACE. The sample was run on an Illumina HiSeq 2500. The second PCR ran for about 6 to 11 cycles and used a J-beta primer mix along with a sample-barcoded 5' primer. TCRdb applied fastp at Q25 and MiXCR to the public reads, then kept only in-frame beta chains. A single entry per CDR3 protein holds the most common genes and DNA from its merged rows. Here the sample has 1.5 million to 2 million distinct CDR3 sequences; roughly 49% occur a single time. Around 2.1% of the sample belongs to the ten largest clones. Specimen: blood. Source of these receptors: a woman aged 40-49 years in good health.

The chain couples TRBV2 to TRBJ2-4; 8 bases map to TRBD1. The trim removed 6 bases at V and 0 bases at J, leaving 10 bases unmatched. Germline V gives CDR1 SNHLY, CDR2 FYNNEI. CDR3 size: 17 residues. In DNA, the CDR3 is TGTGCCAGCAGCCCCACAGGGGGGTACCTAGCCAAAAACATTCAGTACTTC. This gives the protein CASSPTGGYLAKNIQYF.

This chain links TRBV20-1 with TRBJ2-1, with D uncertain. Trimming cost V 0 bases and J 1 base, with 10 bases left between them. The germline V gene has CDR1 DFQATT and CDR2 SNEGSKA (reference sequence). The CDR3 is made up of 15 amino acids. CDR3 amino acids: CSARDKGSSYNEQFF. As DNA, the CDR3 is TGCAGTGCTAGAGATAAGGGTTCTTCCTACAATGAGCAGTTCTTC.

The chain couples TRBV27 to TRBJ2-5; 7 nucleotides agree with TRBD2. The assigned J gene may be wrong: the sequence end matches TRBJ2-4 better. Germline lookup yields CDR1 MNHEY and CDR2 SMNVEV (reference sequence). The CDR3 length is 14 residues. Here the CDR3 reads CASSSWGGKNIQYF. The CDR3 nucleotides are TGTGCCAGCTCGTCATGGGGAGGGAAAAACATTCAGTACTTC.

The J gene is TRBJ2-1, the V gene TRBV7-3; the D gene is possibly TRBD1 (6 bases). Matching the DNA end better, TRBJ2-7 makes the J call doubtful. Per germline, CDR1 SGHTA and CDR2 FQGTGA. The CDR3 length is 16 residues. The CDR3 DNA sequence: TGTGCCAGCAGCCAGAACAGGGCGAGCTCCTACAATGAGCAGTACTTC. Translation gives CASSQNRASSYNEQYF.

This clonotype appeared a few times. The chain couples TRBV20-1 to TRBJ2-1; D possibly uses TRBD1 or TRBD2 (7 bases each). The V end was cut by 4 bases, the J end by 10 bases, with 14 bases between. Germline V CDR1 and CDR2: DFQATT, SNEGSKA (reference sequence). There are 12 residues in the CDR3. The CDR3 sequence is CSAKNRGGEQFF. The CDR3, as DNA: TGCAGTGCTAAAAACAGGGGAGGGGAGCAGTTCTTC.

Note on this clonotype: The junction does not match germline at one end; this may be a read error. The chain is built from TRBV5-1 and TRBJ2-5; 9 nucleotides align to TRBD2. Germline V CDR1 and CDR2: SGHRS, YFSETQ. This CDR3 region has 16 residues. The DNA of the CDR3 is TGCGCCAGCAGCAAACCCAGCGGGGGGCCGCAAGGGACCCAGTACTTC. Protein product: CASSKPSGGPQGTQYF.

The rearrangement links TRBV4-2 to TRBJ2-3, with 13 bases lining up with TRBD2. V gave up 1 base and J gave up 1 base; unmatched junction bases: 11. The CDR3 is made up of 20 amino acids. The germline gives CDR1 LGHNA, CDR2 YNFKEQ. The CDR3 sequence: CASSQVARTGTSGGTDTQYF. CDR3 DNA: TGTGCCAGCAGCCAAGTAGCCAGAACCGGGACTAGCGGGGGCACAGATACGCAGTATTTT.

The sample holds a few counts of this clonotype. This chain links TRBV27 with TRBJ2-1; the match to TRBD1 covers 9 bases. Germline V gives CDR1 MNHEY, CDR2 SMNVEV (reference sequence). Trimming at V came to 4 bases and at J to 9 bases, leaving 10 bases not matched to a gene. The CDR3 has 15 residues. The DNA for the CDR3 is TGTGCCAGCAGTTCTTCCGGGACAGGGAGTGGTGAGCAGTTCTTC. Translation: CASSSSGTGSGEQFF.

The chain carries TRBV6-5 and TRBJ2-4; TRBD1 matches at 8 bases. CDR1 MNHEY and CDR2 SVGAGI come from the germline V gene. The CDR3 totals 16 residues. J lost 1 base, V lost 5 bases, and 7 bases had no gene match. The CDR3 DNA follows: TGTGCCAGCAGTCTGGACAGGGCTGTCGCCAAAAACATTCAGTACTTC. Amino acids: CASSLDRAVAKNIQYF.

The rearrangement joins TRBV9 to TRBJ1-2, with TRBD1 identical over 9 bases. The CDR3 sequence is 12 residues long. CDR1 SGDLS and CDR2 YYNGEE come from the germline V gene. The CDR3 sequence: CAAGTGTYGYTF. The DNA of the CDR3 is TGTGCAGCAGGGACAGGGACATATGGCTACACCTTC.

This chain joins TRBV28 and TRBJ2-1; D uncertain. The CDR3 length is 13 residues. The V end was cut by 7 bases, the J end by 2 bases, with 9 bases between. Germline values: CDR1 MDHEN, CDR2 SYDVKM. The CDR3 reads CASTLRAYNEQFF. In nucleotides, the CDR3 is TGTGCCAGCACCCTCCGGGCCTACAATGAGCAGTTCTTC.

This clonotype was counted a few times. The chain joins TRBV12-3 or TRBV12-4 to TRBJ1-2; no firm D call. This CDR3 comprises 12 residues. Trimming left V 1 base short and J 7 bases short, with 7 bases between. CDR3 sequence: CASSLGVVGYTF. For the CDR3, the DNA is TGTGCCAGCAGTTTAGGGGTTGTTGGCTACACCTTC.

The chain has TRBV20-1 and TRBJ2-5, with a weak D call TRBD1 (6 bases). Per the germline V gene, CDR1 is DFQATT and CDR2 is SNEGSKA (reference sequence). This CDR3 is built from 12 residues. The CDR3 sequence: CTAPDSGGTQYF. CDR3 DNA: TGCACCGCGCCGGACAGTGGGGGGACCCAGTACTTC.

The chain couples TRBV9 to TRBJ2-1; D is undetermined. Trimming shortened V by 0 bases and J by 6 bases, and 13 bases separated the two germline ends. The length of the CDR3 is 15 residues. The germline CDR1 and CDR2 sequences are SGDLS and YYNGEE. CDR3 in amino acids: CASSVVGVAANEQFF. CDR3 nucleotides: TGTGCCAGCAGCGTAGTAGGAGTAGCAGCCAATGAGCAGTTCTTC.

The J gene is TRBJ2-5, the V gene TRBV11-2; 7 bases agree with TRBD1. V shed 5 bases, J shed 2 bases, and the junction held 5 bases outside the gene matches. This CDR3 comprises 14 residues. The germline gives CDR1 SGHAT, CDR2 FQNNGV. CDR3 nucleotide sequence: TGTGCCAGCAGCGCCTGGGACAGTCAAGAGACCCAGTACTTC. Translating it yields CASSAWDSQETQYF.

The chain uses TRBV7-2 and TRBJ1-5; 8 nucleotides match TRBD1. This CDR3 contains 16 residues. The V gene's germline CDR1 is SGHTA and CDR2 FQGNSA. With V trimmed by 5 bases and J by 1 base, 7 bases remained unmatched. Here the CDR3 DNA reads TGTGCCAGCAGCCGGACAGGGCCCCGGAGCAATCAGCCCCAGCATTTT. It yields the protein CASSRTGPRSNQPQHF.

The J gene is TRBJ2-5, the V gene TRBV4-2, with D tentatively TRBD1 (5 bases). Germline CDR1 and CDR2: LGHNA and YNFKEQ. The CDR3 extends over 14 amino acids. Trimming pared 4 bases from V and 2 bases from J, leaving 11 bases between. The CDR3 DNA reads as TGTGCCAGCAGCCCTGACAGCAAGCAAGAGACCCAGTACTTC. It codes for CASSPDSKQETQYF.

This clonotype was counted only a few times. The chain employs TRBV20-1 and TRBJ2-3; 10 positions match TRBD2. V was clipped by 3 bases and J by 3 bases; unmatched bases: 12. The CDR3 spans 17 residues. Germline V gene data show CDR1 as DFQATT and CDR2 as SNEGSKA (reference sequence). DNA of the CDR3: TGCAGTGCTAGGGATTATGTCAGCGGGGGGGCAACAGATACGCAGTATTTT. Protein product: CSARDYVSGGATDTQYF.

The chain is built from TRBV28 and TRBJ2-4; perhaps TRBD1 as D (6 bases). The V gene lost 5 bases and the J gene lost 7 bases, with 15 bases spanning the gap. CDR3 length: 14 amino acids. Germline V CDR1 and CDR2: MDHEN, SYDVKM. Here the CDR3 reads CASSNPGVANIQYF. The CDR3 DNA sequence: TGTGCCAGCAGTAACCCAGGGGTGGCGAACATTCAGTACTTC.

J is TRBJ2-1 and V is TRBV5-1; D unclear. Judging by the DNA end, TRBJ2-7 fits better; the J call may be wrong. In germline, CDR1 is SGHRS, CDR2 YFSETQ. The CDR3 totals 17 residues. The CDR3 DNA sequence: TGCGCCAGCAGCTTGTCTGTAGGCATGAGCTCCTACAATGAGCAGTACTTC. This encodes CASSLSVGMSSYNEQYF.

The V and J genes are TRBV5-1 and TRBJ2-7, with D perhaps matching TRBD1 or TRBD2 (5 bases each). CDR3 size: 15 residues. Germline V lookup: CDR1 SGHRS, CDR2 YFSETQ. The ends were cut back, 4 bases at V and 2 bases at J, with 16 bases in the middle. This CDR3 is CASSPNSGQTYEQYF. DNA for the CDR3: TGCGCCAGCAGCCCAAACTCGGGGCAGACCTACGAGCAGTACTTC.

The gene calls are TRBV20-1 and TRBJ1-2; 7 bases line up with TRBD1. The germline V gene has CDR1 DFQATT and CDR2 SNEGSKA (reference sequence). After removal of 6 bases from V and 3 bases from J, the junction contained 13 bases not matched to a gene. The CDR3 covers 15 residues. The CDR3, as DNA: TGCAGTGCCGAAAGAAGCCAGGGGGAGTACTATGGCTACACCTTC. This gives the protein CSAERSQGEYYGYTF.

The chain couples TRBV4-3 to TRBJ2-3, with D unresolved. The ends were cut back, 5 bases at V and 2 bases at J, with 17 bases in the middle. Looked up from germline, CDR1 is LGHNA and CDR2 is YSLEER. The CDR3 is made up of 16 amino acids. Here the CDR3 DNA reads TGCGCCAGCAGCTACGCCGCCGAGGCCCTCACAGATACGCAGTATTTT. Amino acids: CASSYAAEALTDTQYF.

This clonotype was counted only a few times. V gene TRBV10-3 combines with J gene TRBJ1-2; 10 bases are a match to TRBD1. The CDR3 length is 11 residues. CDR1 is ENHRY, CDR2 SYGVKD, per germline. V gave up 10 bases and J gave up 6 bases; unmatched junction bases: 2. DNA for the CDR3: TGTGCCACTGGGACAGGGGATGGCTACACCTTC. This sequence encodes CATGTGDGYTF.

With respect to this clonotype: Compared with germline, one end of the junction differs, possibly owing to a read error. This chain joins TRBV7-9 and TRBJ2-5; D call uncertain. The V gene's germline CDR1 is SEHNR and CDR2 FQNEAQ (reference sequence). The length of the CDR3 is 15 residues. The CDR3 here is CASSFPTDAQEAQYF. CDR3 bases: TGTGCCAGCAGCTTCCCGACGGACGCCCAAGAGGCCCAGTACTTC.

This clonotype was seen a few times. This could be a read error, since a much larger clone is one nucleotide away. The genes are TRBV12-3 or TRBV12-4 and TRBJ2-4; D call uncertain. The CDR3 contains 14 residues. V was clipped by 3 bases and J by 0 bases, with 6 bases between them. The CDR3, as DNA: TGTGCCAGCAGTTTGGTAGAAGCCAAAAACATTCAGTACTTC. It translates to CASSLVEAKNIQYF.

This clonotype was detected only a few times. V is TRBV7-2 and J is TRBJ2-5, with a tentative D call TRBD2 (6 bases). Germline V gene data show CDR1 as SGHTA and CDR2 as FQGNSA. This CDR3 has 15 amino acids. Trimming removed 5 bases at V and 5 bases at J, with 18 bases between. The CDR3 DNA is TGTGCCAGCAGCCCCGGGACTTTAGTCACGGAGACCCAGTACTTC. Translation: CASSPGTLVTETQYF.

This sequence joins TRBV7-2 and TRBJ2-4, with D possibly called TRBD1 or TRBD2 (5 bases each). CDR1 is SGHTA and CDR2 is FQGNSA in the germline V gene. The CDR3 loop spans 15 amino acids. V dropped 3 bases and J dropped 7 bases, with 16 bases sitting between them. In nucleotides, the CDR3 is TGTGCCAGCAGCTTGGAAAGGCCCGGGGCCAACATTCAGTACTTC. Its protein product is CASSLERPGANIQYF.

This clonotype was recorded only once. A read error is possible here, since a much larger clone lies one base away. This rearrangement joins TRBV11-2 to TRBJ2-3; 13 bases agree with TRBD2. The J segment lost 0 bases and the V segment lost 5 bases, leaving 17 bases of the junction unmatched. Germline values: CDR1 SGHAT, CDR2 FQNNGV. The CDR3 is made up of 21 amino acids. The CDR3 coding sequence is TGTGCCAGCAGCCTGCTTGCGCCGGGACTAGCGGGACCCTCTAGCACAGATACGCAGTATTTT. Protein sequence: CASSLLAPGLAGPSSTDTQYF.

The chain couples TRBV11-2 to TRBJ2-7, with D uncertain. The ends were cut back, 0 bases at V and 3 bases at J, with 9 bases in the middle. The CDR3 covers 14 residues. Germline V lookup: CDR1 SGHAT, CDR2 FQNNGV. CDR3 DNA sequence: TGTGCCAGCAGCTTAGACAGGAACCACTACGAGCAGTACTTC. It yields the protein CASSLDRNHYEQYF.

This chain connects TRBV20-1 to TRBJ2-3, with TRBD2 identical over 7 bases. This CDR3 region has 15 residues. V gave up 5 bases and J gave up 3 bases; unmatched junction bases: 11. Germline V lookup: CDR1 DFQATT, CDR2 SNEGSKA (reference sequence). The chain's CDR3 is CSALRGDLGTDTQYF. CDR3 DNA sequence: TGCAGTGCTCTACGGGGGGATTTGGGGACAGATACGCAGTATTTT.

This clonotype was found a few times. The chain is built from TRBV4-1 and TRBJ2-3; D is perhaps TRBD2 (5 bases). The ends were cut back, 0 bases at V and 9 bases at J, with 19 bases in the middle. The germline V gene has CDR1 MGHRA and CDR2 YSYEKL. This CDR3 contains 16 residues. The CDR3 nucleotides are TGCGCCAGCAGCCAAGATCGGGGTCTAGTCCAAGGAACGCAGTATTTT. Translating gives CASSQDRGLVQGTQYF.